A single sample is the source of the 23 T cell receptor beta chains below, sequenced in a study of yellow fever vaccine responses in identical twins. Using its own MiXCR run on the RT-PCR reads, TCRdb lists one record per CDR3 protein. The sample has around 33,000 distinct CDR3 sequences; about three fifths are singletons. The sample in question was T cells from blood (PBMCs), unsorted or a sorted subset (not recorded which), obtained before or after yellow fever vaccination (not recorded which). The receptors come from a woman aged 18-29 years who received the yellow fever vaccine.

V gene TRBV20-1 combines with J gene TRBJ2-5; maybe TRBD1 (5 bases). In germline, CDR1 is DFQATT, CDR2 SNEGSKA (reference sequence). CDR3 size: 13 residues. The V end lost 6 bases, the J end lost 4 bases, and 15 bases lay between the germline ends. CDR3 in amino acids: CSARRAERETQYF. The CDR3 coding sequence is TGCAGTGCGCGCAGGGCAGAGCGAGAGACCCAGTACTTC.

This clonotype was observed a few times. The chain combines TRBV5-4 with TRBJ2-1; maybe TRBD1 (6 bases). Germline values: CDR1 SGHNT, CDR2 YYREEE (reference sequence). The CDR3 sequence is 14 residues long. Trimming removed 1 base from V and 2 bases from J, with 7 bases in between. CDR3 sequence reads: CASSLRTAYNEQFF. In nucleotides, the CDR3 is TGTGCCAGCAGCTTGAGGACAGCCTACAATGAGCAGTTCTTC.

The chain has TRBV23-1 and TRBJ1-1; the D is unclear. TRBV23-1 is flagged as an ORF with uncertain function. The CDR3 covers 8 residues. Trimming cost V 7 bases and J 11 bases, with 5 bases left between them. CDR3 nucleotides: TGCGCCAGCATTAATGCTTTCTTT. Encoded protein: CASINAFF.

The chain is built from TRBV19 and TRBJ1-5, with unresolved D. Germline values: CDR1 LNHDA, CDR2 SQIVND (reference sequence). This CDR3 is built from 15 residues. Trimming pared 6 bases from V and 3 bases from J, leaving 15 bases between. The CDR3 sequence: CASRPLLGNNQPQHF. CDR3 in DNA: TGTGCCAGTAGGCCCCTTCTTGGGAACAATCAGCCCCAGCATTTT.

This clonotype was seen a handful of times. The chain employs TRBV11-3 and TRBJ2-7, with 7 bases that match TRBD1. V lost 2 bases to trimming and J lost 3 bases; unmatched junction nucleotides: 4. Germline CDR1 SGHNT, CDR2 YENEEA. The CDR3 is 14 residues long. The CDR3: CASSLQDRNYEQYV. The CDR3 nucleotides read TGTGCCAGCAGCTTACAGGACAGGAACTACGAGCAGTACGTC.

In its sample, this clonotype was seen once. The gene calls are TRBV5-1 and TRBJ1-4; TRBD1 matches at 7 bases. This CDR3 contains 16 residues. Trimming removed 3 bases from V and 5 bases from J; junction bases left unmatched: 10. CDR1 is SGHRS, CDR2 YFSETQ, per germline. CDR3 in DNA: TGCGCCAGCAGCTCCAATGGGGGACAGCAGAATGAAAAACTGTTTTTT. This encodes CASSSNGGQQNEKLFF.

The rearrangement joins TRBV2 to TRBJ2-1; TRBD2 agrees at 7 bases. The junction had 10 bases not matched to a gene; V was cut back by 4 bases and J by 4 bases. Germline values: CDR1 SNHLY, CDR2 FYNNEI. This CDR3 region has 16 residues. Here the CDR3 DNA reads TGTGCCAGCAGTGGAGCCCCGGGAGGAGTTTACAATGAGCAGTTCTTC. Translation: CASSGAPGGVYNEQFF. Based on the CDR3 plus reference TRBV2 and TRBJ2-1, the full variable domain is EPEVTQTPSHQVTQMGQEVILRCVPISNHLYFYWYRQILGQKVEFLVSFYNNEISEKSEIFDDQFSVERPDGSNFTLKIRSTKLEDSAMYFCASSGAPGGVYNEQFFGPGTRLTVL.

This rearrangement joins TRBV13 to TRBJ2-1; 7 bases match TRBD2. The V and J ends lost 8 bases and 0 bases, in that order; junction bases with no gene match: 10. CDR1 is PRHDT and CDR2 is FYEKMQ in the germline V gene (reference sequence). The CDR3 spans 16 residues. CDR3 DNA sequence: TGTGCCAGCGGAACCTCTAGCGGATCCTCCTACAATGAGCAGTTCTTC. It yields the protein CASGTSSGSSYNEQFF.

This clonotype has a handful of counts. The V gene is TRBV7-7, the J gene TRBJ1-1; D perhaps matches TRBD1 (5 bases). This CDR3 comprises 14 residues. Between the trimmed V and J ends, which lost 6 bases and 1 base, there was a span of 12 bases. Germline CDR1 and CDR2: SSHAT and FNYEAQ (reference sequence). CDR3 in DNA: TGTGCCAGCAGTCGTAGGGGCGGGAACACTGAAGCTTTCTTT. Protein: CASSRRGGNTEAFF.

As regards this clonotype: The conserved closing phenylalanine or tryptophan is absent in this CDR3, likely reflecting a read error. The chain combines TRBV2 with TRBJ1-1; D gene ambiguous. Germline V CDR1 and CDR2: SNHLY, FYNNEI. V was cut by 0 bases and J by 0 bases, with 8 bases left in between. This CDR3 is built from 15 residues. CDR3: CASSEAALVNTEAFL. In DNA form, the CDR3 reads TGTGCCAGCAGTGAAGCGGCCTTGGTGAACACTGAAGCTTTCTTA.

V gene TRBV10-3 combines with J gene TRBJ2-1, with 8 bases aligning to TRBD1. Losses at the gene ends were 6 bases for V and 0 bases for J; bases not matched to a gene: 10. Per the germline V gene, CDR1 is ENHRY and CDR2 is SYGVKD. The CDR3 is 17 amino acids. The CDR3 sequence: CAISPTGQESSYNEQFF. The CDR3 DNA is TGTGCCATCAGCCCCACGGGACAGGAGAGCTCCTACAATGAGCAGTTCTTC.

The CDR3 DNA is TGCGCCAGCAGTGAGTTTCTCGGAGGCAATTCACCCCTCCACTTT. Its translation: CASSEFLGGNSPLHF. The chain recombines TRBV10-1 with TRBJ1-6; no firm D call. Trimming shortened V by 1 base and J by 7 bases, and 11 bases separated the two germline ends. This CDR3 is built from 15 residues. CDR1 is WNHNN, CDR2 SYGVQD, per germline (reference sequence).

This chain joins TRBV7-9 and TRBJ2-1; 8 bases map to TRBD2. V was pared by 5 bases and J by 8 bases, with 11 bases of the junction left unmatched. Germline V gives CDR1 SEHNR, CDR2 FQNEAQ (reference sequence). The length of the CDR3 is 15 residues. The CDR3 loop is CASSPSGLAWDEQFF. CDR3 nucleotides: TGTGCCAGCAGCCCCTCCGGACTAGCTTGGGATGAGCAGTTCTTC.

V and J are TRBV4-1 and TRBJ1-1; TRBD1 matches at 7 bases. Germline values: CDR1 MGHRA, CDR2 YSYEKL. Unmatched junction bases numbered 7, after V lost 4 bases and J lost 2 bases. This CDR3 spans 15 amino acids. Written as DNA, the CDR3 is TGCGCCAGCAGCCTATCCGGGACAGTTAACACTGAAGCTTTCTTT. Protein sequence: CASSLSGTVNTEAFF.

V and J are TRBV5-4 and TRBJ2-7; D is unresolved. Germline assignment: CDR1 SGHNT and CDR2 YYREEE (reference sequence). V lost 2 bases and J lost 3, with 9 bases in between. The CDR3 totals 13 residues. The CDR3 DNA sequence: TGTGCCAGCAGCTTACAGAGTCGCTACGAGCAGTACTTC. This codes for CASSLQSRYEQYF. Full variable domain (outside the CDR3, taken from reference TRBV5-4 and TRBJ2-7): ETGVTQSPTHLIKTRGQQVTLRCSSQSGHNTVSWYQQALGQGPQFIFQYYREEENGRGNFPPRFSGLQFPNYSSELNVNALELDDSALYLCASSLQSRYEQYFGPGTRLTVT.

This chain links TRBV6-1 with TRBJ1-2; TRBD1 might be the D (6 bases). The germline V and J ends were trimmed by 5 bases and 8 bases, with 18 bases remaining between them. The CDR3 consists of 14 residues. Germline V gene lookup returns CDR1 MNHNS and CDR2 SASEGT. The CDR3 nucleotides read TGTGCCAGCAGTCCACATGTGGCGCAGGGGGGCTACACCTTC. This encodes CASSPHVAQGGYTF.

The chain employs TRBV29-1 and TRBJ2-5; D remains ambiguous. Germline V gene sequence: CDR1 SQVTM, CDR2 ANQGSEA. This CDR3 comprises 12 residues. V lost 1 base and J 4 bases, leaving 7 bases between the germline ends. CDR3 sequence: CSVEGIGETQYF. The CDR3 coding sequence is TGCAGCGTTGAAGGAATTGGAGAGACCCAGTACTTC.

This rearrangement joins TRBV13 to TRBJ1-2; 8 bases match TRBD1. The CDR3 contains 16 residues. Germline V lookup: CDR1 PRHDT, CDR2 FYEKMQ (reference sequence). With 2 bases clipped from V and 1 base from J, the junction kept 6 bases outside the gene matches. The CDR3: CASSLKGQALNYGYTF. The CDR3 nucleotides are TGTGCCAGCAGCTTAAAGGGACAGGCACTTAACTATGGCTACACCTTC. Together with reference TRBV13 and TRBJ1-2, the CDR3 gives the full variable domain: AAGVIQSPRHLIKEKRETATLKCYPIPRHDTVYWYQQGPGQDPQFLISFYEKMQSDKGSIPDRFSAQQFSDYHSELNMSSLELGDSALYFCASSLKGQALNYGYTFGSGTRLTVV.

The CDR3 coding sequence is TGCAGCGTCAGCAAACCCCCACAGGGGACGAACACTGAAGCTTTCTTT. Its translation: CSVSKPPQGTNTEAFF. V usage is TRBV29-1 and J usage is TRBJ1-1; 7 bases align to TRBD1. Germline trimming cut 6 bases from V and 1 base from J; bases unmatched to any gene: 14. Germline-derived CDR1 and CDR2 are SQVTM and ANQGSEA. This CDR3 comprises 16 residues.

The genes are TRBV5-1 and TRBJ2-1; no firm D call. This CDR3 contains 11 residues. The V end was cut by 7 bases, the J end by 7 bases, with 9 bases between. The germline V gene encodes CDR1 SGHRS and CDR2 YFSETQ. This CDR3 reads CASALENEQFF. The CDR3 DNA follows: TGCGCCAGCGCCCTGGAGAATGAGCAGTTCTTC.

The rearrangement joins TRBV2 to TRBJ1-1; 7 bases are shared with TRBD1. The CDR3 spans 14 residues. V lost 7 bases to trimming and J lost 1 base; unmatched junction nucleotides: 6. From germline, CDR1 is SNHLY and CDR2 FYNNEI. The CDR3 DNA sequence: TGTGCCAGCACCCAACAGGGGTCGAACACTGAAGCTTTCTTT. Translating gives CASTQQGSNTEAFF.

The rearrangement uses TRBV2 and TRBJ2-1; D possibly corresponds to TRBD2 (6 bases). The CDR3 covers 15 residues. CDR1 and CDR2 from the germline V gene are SNHLY and FYNNEI. Trimming pared 6 bases from V and 3 bases from J, leaving 15 bases between. The CDR3 spells CASSRGSVDYNEQFF. The CDR3 region has the DNA TGTGCCAGCAGCCGGGGGAGTGTAGACTACAATGAGCAGTTCTTC.

A few counts support this clonotype. The rearrangement links TRBV4-1 to TRBJ1-6, with no clear D. This CDR3 comprises 16 residues. V lost 0 bases and J lost 0, with 6 bases in between. CDR1 MGHRA and CDR2 YSYEKL come from the germline V gene. CDR3 loop: CASSQDLSSYNSPLHF. The DNA for the CDR3 is TGCGCCAGCAGCCAAGACTTGAGCTCCTATAATTCACCCCTCCACTTT.